Listed here are 7 T cell receptor beta chains from one sample, sequenced in a study of vaccination effects on CD4 cells after COVID-19. Their target antigens are unknown. ViraFEST assay sequencing came after antigen-specific CD4+ T cells were expanded with viral peptide pools. After less than 11 days in culture, the CD4+ T cells were isolated. PCR confirmed that the person was infected with SARS-CoV-2 between March and December 2020. The data were produced by immunoSEQ multiplex PCR, yet TCRdb's version contains in-frame clones alone and is incomplete. Of around 25,000 clones in the sample, 65% to 75% were seen once. Specimen: CD4+ T cells from PBMCs cultured with SARS-CoV-2 spike peptides, collected before COVID-19 vaccination. These receptors were taken from a human donor who had a prior SARS-CoV-2 infection.

The chain couples TRBV5-1 to TRBJ2-5, with D possibly TRBD1 on 5 matching bases. The CDR3 runs 15 residues. The germline CDR1 and CDR2 sequences are SGHRS and YFSETQ. V dropped 1 base and J dropped 5 bases, with 15 bases sitting between them. The CDR3 protein is CASSLKLQGRETQYF. The CDR3 DNA reads as TGCGCCAGCAGCTTGAAATTGCAGGGCAGGGAGACCCAGTACTTC.

The V and J genes are TRBV12-5 and TRBJ2-2; 16 bases agree with TRBD2. CDR1 and CDR2 from the germline V gene are LGHNT and FRNRAP. J gave up 0 bases and V 4 bases, and 2 bases lay outside the gene matches. The CDR3 extends over 18 amino acids. The CDR3 here is CASGSGLAGGSNTGELFF. The CDR3 DNA reads as TGTGCTAGTGGTTCGGGACTAGCGGGAGGGTCGAACACCGGGGAGCTGTTTTTT.

The V gene is TRBV5-4, the J gene TRBJ1-2; TRBD1 aligns across 9 bases. The germline V gene encodes CDR1 SGHNT and CDR2 YYREEE (reference sequence). The CDR3 has 14 amino acids. Unmatched junction bases numbered 1, after V lost 0 bases and J lost 4 bases. The CDR3 spells CASSLGQGVYGYTF. As DNA, the CDR3 is TGTGCCAGCAGCTTGGGACAGGGGGTCTATGGCTACACCTTC. The full variable domain, with the rest looked up from reference TRBV5-4 and TRBJ1-2, is ETGVTQSPTHLIKTRGQQVTLRCSSQSGHNTVSWYQQALGQGPQFIFQYYREEENGRGNFPPRFSGLQFPNYSSELNVNALELDDSALYLCASSLGQGVYGYTFGSGTRLTVV.

This clone was seen a single time. The rearrangement links TRBV20-1 to TRBJ2-7; maybe TRBD2 (6 bases). Trimming shortened V by 3 bases and J by 1 base, and 19 bases separated the two germline ends. Germline values: CDR1 DFQATT, CDR2 SNEGSKA (reference sequence). There are 16 residues in the CDR3. For the CDR3, the DNA is TGCAGTGCTAGTCTTGGGAGGTCAGGGCGGTCCTACGAGCAGTACTTC. This codes for CSASLGRSGRSYEQYF.

The chain couples TRBV29-1 to TRBJ1-2; no firm D call. This CDR3 is 12 amino acids long. Per germline, CDR1 SQVTM and CDR2 ANQGSEA. Trimming pared 7 bases from V and 0 bases from J, leaving 9 bases between. The CDR3 region is CSGGLANYGYTF. The CDR3 coding sequence is TGCAGCGGAGGGCTAGCTAACTATGGCTACACCTTC. Filled out from reference TRBV29-1 and TRBJ1-2, the complete variable domain reads SAVISQKPSRDICQRGTSLTIQCQVDSQVTMMFWYRQQPGQSLTLIATANQGSEATYESGFVIDKFPISRPNLTFSTLTVSNMSPEDSSIYLCSGGLANYGYTFGSGTRLTVV.

The V and J genes are TRBV5-4 and TRBJ2-2; D unclear. CDR1 and CDR2 from the germline V gene are SGHNT and YYREEE (reference sequence). This CDR3 is built from 15 residues. Trimming removed 0 bases at V and 7 bases at J, with 13 bases between. In nucleotides, the CDR3 is TGTGCCAGCAGCTTGGATCCGACGCTAGGCGGGGAGCTGTTTTTT. Protein product: CASSLDPTLGGELFF.

The chain recombines TRBV7-6 with TRBJ2-5; TRBD1 or TRBD2 may be the D gene (6 bases each). Germline CDR1 reads SGHVS; CDR2 reads FNYEAQ. V lost 5 bases to trimming and J lost 5 bases, with 18 bases between them. This CDR3 is 15 amino acids long. The CDR3 nucleotides are TGTGCCAGCAGCCCAGTGGGGGGCGTATCTGAGACCCAGTACTTC. It codes for CASSPVGGVSETQYF.